Described below is a single T cell receptor (beta chain) sequence and its context. The CDR3 has 16 amino acids. Germline CDR1 is LNHDA and CDR2 is SQIVND (reference sequence). With 1 base clipped from V and 4 bases from J, the junction kept 7 bases outside the gene matches. The data were obtained in a study of T cell responses to AZD1222 COVID-19 vaccine. Using immunoSEQ multiplex PCR, the repertoire was profiled, and TCRdb retains in-frame clones only, with some absent. The table lists more than 65,000 clones, about 78% of them singletons. This receptor was identified in an adult in good health. The sequences come from peripheral blood, collected on day 0 of AZD1222 vaccination. The chain uses TRBV19 and TRBJ2-1; 7 bases are shared with TRBD2. DNA for the CDR3: TGTGCCAGTAGTATAGTATTTGCGGGAGTTTACAATGAGCAGTTCTTC. Its protein is CASSIVFAGVYNEQFF.